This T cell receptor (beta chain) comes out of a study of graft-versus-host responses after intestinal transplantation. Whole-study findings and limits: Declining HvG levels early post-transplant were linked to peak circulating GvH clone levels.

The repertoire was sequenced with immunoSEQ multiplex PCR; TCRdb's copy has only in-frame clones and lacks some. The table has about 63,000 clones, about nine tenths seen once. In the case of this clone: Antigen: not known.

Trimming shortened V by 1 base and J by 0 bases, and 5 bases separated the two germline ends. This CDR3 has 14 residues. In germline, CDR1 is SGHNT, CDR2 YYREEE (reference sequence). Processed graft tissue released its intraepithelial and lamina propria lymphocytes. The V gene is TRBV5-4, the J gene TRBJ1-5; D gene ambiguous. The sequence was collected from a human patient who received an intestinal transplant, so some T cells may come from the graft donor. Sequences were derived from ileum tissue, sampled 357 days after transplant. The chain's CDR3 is CASSLRGSNQPQHF. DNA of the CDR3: TGTGCCAGCAGCTTGCGGGGTAGCAATCAGCCCCAGCATTTT.